This T cell receptor beta chain was captured in a study of shared clonotypes between healthy human individuals. Replicate PCRs for sorted subsets used approximately 220 ng DNA; this equaled about 30,000 T cell genomes. Sequencing used immunoSEQ multiplex PCR; TCRdb keeps in-frame clones, though not all of them. The table shows some 1 million clones, with around 76% occurring only once. V gave up 5 bases and J gave up 1 base; unmatched junction bases: 5. The germline V gene has CDR1 SGHAT and CDR2 FQNNGV. This CDR3 is 15 amino acids long. What was sequenced was memory CD4+ T cells sorted from blood. Subset noted: CD45RA-negative fraction. J is TRBJ2-3 and V is TRBV11-2; 8 bases are a match to TRBD2. The receptor's source is a man between 18 and 35 years old in good health. Here the CDR3 DNA reads TGTGCCAGCAGCCCTTGGCGGGAGGGCACAGATACGCAGTATTTT. This encodes CASSPWREGTDTQYF.